These 17 T cell receptor beta chains were sequenced from one sample in a study of siplizumab effects on memory and regulatory T cells. Only in-frame clones appear in the TCRdb table, and some are missing; sequencing was by immunoSEQ multiplex PCR. The table has around 110,000 clones, 90% to 95% seen once. The sequencing input was non-Treg CD4+ T cells sorted from blood. Receptors originate from a human donor in good health.

The chain links TRBV19 to TRBJ1-5; 7 bases map to TRBD1. The CDR3 loop spans 14 amino acids. Germline CDR1 LNHDA, CDR2 SQIVND (reference sequence). V was clipped by 1 base and J by 6 bases; unmatched bases: 3. This chain's CDR3 is CASSIAGGLQPQHF. The DNA of the CDR3 is TGTGCCAGTAGTATAGCAGGGGGTCTTCAGCCCCAGCATTTT.

The chain couples TRBV18 to TRBJ1-2; D is ambiguous. Looked up from germline, CDR1 is KGHSH and CDR2 is LQKENI. The V and J ends lost 2 bases and 4 bases respectively, with 11 bases between them. The CDR3 has 14 residues. The CDR3 DNA follows: TGTGCCAGCTCACCAGGGGTCAGTTTCTATGGCTACACCTTC. Translating it yields CASSPGVSFYGYTF.

This sequence joins TRBV5-6 and TRBJ1-6; no firm D call. Per the germline V gene, CDR1 is SGHDT and CDR2 is YYEEEE. Trimming cost V 4 bases and J 6 bases, with 20 bases left between them. The CDR3 extends over 17 amino acids. The CDR3: CASSLGPPERGNSPLHF. CDR3 nucleotides: TGTGCCAGCAGCCTAGGACCTCCTGAAAGAGGTAATTCACCCCTCCACTTT.

Only one count was recorded for this clone. In DNA form, the CDR3 reads TGTGCCAGTAGTGTTAGCGGGATCCAACAAGAGACCCAGTACTTC. The encoded protein is CASSVSGIQQETQYF. The J gene is TRBJ2-5, the V gene TRBV19; TRBD2 aligns across 8 bases. Germline loops: CDR1 LNHDA, CDR2 SQIVND (reference sequence). The CDR3 is 15 amino acids. The V segment lost 5 bases and the J segment 2 bases; nucleotides outside the gene matches: 7.

J is TRBJ1-4 and V is TRBV6-1, with D maybe TRBD1 (5 bases). Germline-derived CDR1 and CDR2 are MNHNS and SASEGT. V lost 4 bases to trimming and J lost 8 bases, with 11 bases between them. This CDR3 has 13 residues. The DNA of the CDR3 is TGTGCCAGCAGTGGGGACCGGTTGGAAAAACTGTTTTTT. It translates to CASSGDRLEKLFF.

There are a few counts of this clone. The gene calls are TRBV7-9 and TRBJ2-7, with D hard to call. This CDR3 has 13 amino acids. V lost 5 bases and J lost 1, with 9 bases in between. Germline V CDR1 and CDR2: SEHNR, FQNEAQ (reference sequence). The CDR3 nucleotides are TGTGCCAGCAGCCCGGGCCGATCCTACGAGCAGTACTTC. Its translation: CASSPGRSYEQYF.

The V and J genes are TRBV5-4 and TRBJ2-7; 7 bases match TRBD2. This CDR3 is 16 amino acids long. V gave up 2 bases and J gave up 2 bases; unmatched junction bases: 10. Germline V gene lookup returns CDR1 SGHNT and CDR2 YYREEE (reference sequence). CDR3 region: CASSFGGTGGTYEQYF. The CDR3 DNA is TGTGCCAGCAGCTTTGGGGGGACGGGAGGAACCTACGAGCAGTACTTC. Using reference TRBV5-4 and TRBJ2-7 for the parts outside the CDR3, the full variable domain is ETGVTQSPTHLIKTRGQQVTLRCSSQSGHNTVSWYQQALGQGPQFIFQYYREEENGRGNFPPRFSGLQFPNYSSELNVNALELDDSALYLCASSFGGTGGTYEQYFGPGTRLTVT.

This clone came up once. The chain joins TRBV2 to TRBJ2-5, with D tentatively TRBD2 (5 bases). The CDR3 has 15 residues. Per the germline V gene, CDR1 is SNHLY and CDR2 is FYNNEI. The ends were cut back, 3 bases at V and 5 bases at J, with 16 bases in the middle. The CDR3 protein is CASSDDRGGRETQYF. CDR3 nucleotides: TGTGCCAGCAGTGACGATCGGGGTGGTAGGGAGACCCAGTACTTC.

The gene calls are TRBV6-5 and TRBJ2-1; D is unresolved. CDR3 size: 13 residues. Germline V gene sequence: CDR1 MNHEY, CDR2 SVGAGI. The V end lost 7 bases, the J end lost 6 bases, and 13 bases lay between the germline ends. CDR3 amino acids: CASNLAGRNEQFF. In nucleotides, the CDR3 is TGTGCCAGCAACTTGGCAGGACGCAATGAGCAGTTCTTC.

The V gene is TRBV27, the J gene TRBJ1-6, with D perhaps TRBD1 (5 bases). Between the trimmed V and J ends, which lost 5 bases and 7 bases, there was a span of 12 bases. This CDR3 contains 14 residues. Germline V lookup: CDR1 MNHEY, CDR2 SMNVEV (reference sequence). The CDR3 DNA follows: TGTGCCAGCAGTCCCGGCAGGGCCAATTCACCCCTCCACTTT. Translated: CASSPGRANSPLHF.

The chain links TRBV5-1 to TRBJ2-7; 7 nucleotides agree with TRBD1. Germline V gene sequence: CDR1 SGHRS, CDR2 YFSETQ. The CDR3 length is 14 residues. Trimming cost V 1 base and J 2 bases; bases outside gene matches: 3. The CDR3 DNA sequence: TGCGCCAGCAGCTTGCAACAGGGGACCTACGAGCAGTACTTC. This gives the protein CASSLQQGTYEQYF.

The chain employs TRBV14 and TRBJ2-5, with D possibly matching TRBD2 (7 bases). The V end was cut by 0 bases, the J end by 3 bases, with 23 bases between. This CDR3 spans 19 amino acids. Germline CDR1 reads SGHDN; CDR2 reads FVKESK. CDR3 in amino acids: CASSQDSVSRGGPKETQYF. In DNA form, the CDR3 reads TGTGCCAGCAGCCAAGATTCGGTGTCGAGGGGGGGGCCTAAAGAGACCCAGTACTTC.

The genes are TRBV7-2 and TRBJ2-7, with TRBD1 identical over 10 bases. J was trimmed by 0 bases and V by 3 bases; bases with no gene match: 2. CDR1 is SGHTA and CDR2 is FQGNSA in the germline V gene. This CDR3 has 15 residues. Here the CDR3 DNA reads TGTGCCAGCAGCTTGGGACAGGGGCGCTCCTACGAGCAGTACTTC. Translating it yields CASSLGQGRSYEQYF. The entire variable domain, with the rest obtained from reference TRBV7-2 and TRBJ2-7, is as follows: GAGVSQSPSNKVTEKGKDVELRCDPISGHTALYWYRQSLGQGLEFLIYFQGNSAPDKSGLPSDRFSAERTGGSVSTLTIQRTQQEDSAVYLCASSLGQGRSYEQYFGPGTRLTVT.

The chain uses TRBV30 and TRBJ2-6, with D possibly TRBD1 on 6 matching bases. Trimming took off 3 bases at V and 2 bases at J, with 17 bases between the two ends. The germline V gene encodes CDR1 GTSNPN and CDR2 SVGIG (reference sequence). The CDR3 length is 17 residues. CDR3 loop: CAWRALQGQAGANVLTF. The DNA of the CDR3 is TGTGCCTGGAGAGCTTTACAGGGTCAGGCTGGGGCCAACGTCCTGACTTTC.

V gene TRBV11-2 combines with J gene TRBJ2-1; no reliable D call. Per germline, CDR1 SGHAT and CDR2 FQNNGV. The V end was cut by 1 base, the J end by 0 bases, with 10 bases between. The CDR3 is made up of 16 amino acids. The CDR3 loop reads CASSLVRDNSYNEQFF. The CDR3 nucleotides are TGTGCCAGCAGCTTAGTTCGCGACAACTCCTACAATGAGCAGTTCTTC.

The gene calls are TRBV6-5 and TRBJ2-5; D is undetermined. Trimming took off 5 bases at V and 7 bases at J, with 8 bases between the two ends. This CDR3 is 11 amino acids long. Per the germline V gene, CDR1 is MNHEY and CDR2 is SVGAGI. CDR3 DNA: TGTGCCAGCAGTATGGATACGACCCAGTACTTC. Amino acid sequence: CASSMDTTQYF.

This CDR3 is CASSEGRGQGNQPQHF. The CDR3 bases are TGTGCCAGCAGTGAGGGCAGGGGGCAGGGCAATCAGCCCCAGCATTTT. The V gene is TRBV2, the J gene TRBJ1-5; TRBD1 matches at 8 bases. The CDR3 contains 16 residues. V gave up 3 bases and J gave up 2 bases; unmatched junction bases: 6. Germline V CDR1 and CDR2: SNHLY, FYNNEI.